This TCR beta chain was identified in a study of memory CD8 T cells in hepatitis C reinfection. Overall study: After reinfection, two primary-infection resolvers became chronically infected.

Time point defined: pre-reinfection, 55 to 20 weeks before reinfection detection. No in vitro expansion preceded TCR sequencing of the sorted cells. The Montreal HEPCO cohort supplied donors who inject drugs. Total naive CD8 T cells were sorted as viable CD3+ CD8+ CD45RO- cells from a couple of donors. This clone has just a few counts. Germline CDR1 SGHNT, CDR2 YYREEE (reference sequence). Trimming left V 0 bases short and J 0 bases short, with 6 bases between. The CDR3 runs 14 residues. Measured with immunoSEQ multiplex PCR; TCRdb has only the in-frame clones, and not every one. The sample carries more than 45,000 clones, approximately 89% recorded once.

This clonotype originated in a man aged 18 to 30 with hepatitis C virus infection. The V gene is TRBV5-4, the J gene TRBJ2-5, with D perhaps matching TRBD2 (5 bases). The sequencing input was naive CD8+ T cells sorted from blood. CDR3 amino acids: CASSLGRNQETQYF. Written as DNA, the CDR3 is TGTGCCAGCAGCTTGGGGAGGAACCAAGAGACCCAGTACTTC.